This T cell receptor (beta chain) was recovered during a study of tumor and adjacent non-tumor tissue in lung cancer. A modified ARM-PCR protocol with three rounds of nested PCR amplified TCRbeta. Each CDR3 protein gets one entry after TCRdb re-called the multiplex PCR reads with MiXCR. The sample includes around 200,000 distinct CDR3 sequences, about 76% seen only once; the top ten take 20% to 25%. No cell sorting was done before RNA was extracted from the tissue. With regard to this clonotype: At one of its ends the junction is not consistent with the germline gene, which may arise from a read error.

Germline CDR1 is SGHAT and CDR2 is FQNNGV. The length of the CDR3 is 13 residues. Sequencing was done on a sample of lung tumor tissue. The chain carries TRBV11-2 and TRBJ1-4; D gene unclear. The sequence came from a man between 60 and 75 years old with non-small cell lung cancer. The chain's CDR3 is CASSTGLNVKLVF. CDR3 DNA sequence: TGTGCCAGCAGCACCGGACTGAATGTAAAACTAGTTTTT.